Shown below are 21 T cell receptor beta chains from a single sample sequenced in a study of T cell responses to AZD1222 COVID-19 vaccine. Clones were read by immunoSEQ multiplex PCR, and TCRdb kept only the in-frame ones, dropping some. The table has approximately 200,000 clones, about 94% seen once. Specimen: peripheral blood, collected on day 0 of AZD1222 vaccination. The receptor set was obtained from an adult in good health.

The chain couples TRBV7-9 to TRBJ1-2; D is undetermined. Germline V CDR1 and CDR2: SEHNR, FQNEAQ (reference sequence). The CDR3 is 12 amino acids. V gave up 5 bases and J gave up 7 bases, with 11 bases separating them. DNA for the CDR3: TGTGCCAGCAGCCCTACGATGCGTGGCTACACCTTC. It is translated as CASSPTMRGYTF.

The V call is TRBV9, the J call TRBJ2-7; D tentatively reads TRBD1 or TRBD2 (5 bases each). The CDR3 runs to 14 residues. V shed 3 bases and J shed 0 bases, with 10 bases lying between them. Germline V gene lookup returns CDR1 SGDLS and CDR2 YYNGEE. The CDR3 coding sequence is TGTGCCAGCAGCGGAGGGACCGACTCCTACGAGCAGTACTTC. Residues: CASSGGTDSYEQYF.

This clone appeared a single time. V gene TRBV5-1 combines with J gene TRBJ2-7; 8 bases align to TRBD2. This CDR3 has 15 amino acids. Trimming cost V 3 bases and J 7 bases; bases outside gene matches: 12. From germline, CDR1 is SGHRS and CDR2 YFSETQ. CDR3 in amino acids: CASSSPLRGAREQYF. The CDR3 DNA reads TGCGCCAGCAGCTCCCCTCTGCGGGGGGCCAGGGAGCAGTACTTC.

CDR3 in amino acids: CASSVGTASEAFF. CDR3 nucleotide sequence: TGTGCCAGCAGCGTGGGGACAGCATCCGAAGCTTTCTTT. The chain uses TRBV7-9 and TRBJ1-1; 7 bases align to TRBD1. J was trimmed by 8 bases and V by 5 bases; bases with no gene match: 8. The V gene's germline CDR1 is SEHNR and CDR2 FQNEAQ (reference sequence). The CDR3 has 13 amino acids.

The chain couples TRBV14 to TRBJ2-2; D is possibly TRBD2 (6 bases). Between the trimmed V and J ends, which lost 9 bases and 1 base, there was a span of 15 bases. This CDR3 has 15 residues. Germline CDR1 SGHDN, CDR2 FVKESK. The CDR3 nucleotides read TGTGCCAGTAGACCGGGACTCGTGAACACCGGGGAGCTGTTTTTT. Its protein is CASRPGLVNTGELFF.

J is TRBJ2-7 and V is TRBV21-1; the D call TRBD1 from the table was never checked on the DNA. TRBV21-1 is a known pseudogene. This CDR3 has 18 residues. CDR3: CASSSKDPRGRLLFDLTV. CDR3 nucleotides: TGTGCCAGCAGCAGCAAAGACCCCAGGGGGCGTCTACTATTCGATTTAACAGTC.

CDR3: CASSLDQRDTQYF. The CDR3 coding sequence is TGCGCCAGCAGCTTAGATCAGCGAGATACGCAGTATTTT. The chain has TRBV5-1 and TRBJ2-3; no firm D call. The V and J ends lost 2 bases and 5 bases respectively, with 9 bases between them. Germline CDR1 and CDR2: SGHRS and YFSETQ. This CDR3 has 13 amino acids.

The CDR3 nucleotides are TGTGCCAGCAGCGTAGAAGGGAACAGGGCTGAAAAACTGTTTTTT. Its translation is CASSVEGNRAEKLFF. The rearrangement uses TRBV9 and TRBJ1-4; perhaps TRBD1 as D (6 bases). The length of the CDR3 is 15 residues. Germline V gene sequence: CDR1 SGDLS, CDR2 YYNGEE. V was shortened by 0 bases and J by 7 bases, with 13 bases between the two germline ends.

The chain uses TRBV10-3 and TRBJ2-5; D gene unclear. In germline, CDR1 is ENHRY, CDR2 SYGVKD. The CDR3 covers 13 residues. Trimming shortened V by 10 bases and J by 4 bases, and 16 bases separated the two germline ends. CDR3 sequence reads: CATTPGPRETQYF. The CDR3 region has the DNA TGTGCCACCACCCCCGGGCCCCGAGAGACCCAGTACTTC.

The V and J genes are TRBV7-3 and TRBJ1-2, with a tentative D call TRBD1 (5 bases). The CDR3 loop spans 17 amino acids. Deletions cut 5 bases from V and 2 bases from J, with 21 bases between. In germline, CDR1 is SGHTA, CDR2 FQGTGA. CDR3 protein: CASSPNPILTANYGYTF. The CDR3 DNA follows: TGTGCCAGCAGCCCGAACCCTATCCTGACAGCAAACTATGGCTACACCTTC.

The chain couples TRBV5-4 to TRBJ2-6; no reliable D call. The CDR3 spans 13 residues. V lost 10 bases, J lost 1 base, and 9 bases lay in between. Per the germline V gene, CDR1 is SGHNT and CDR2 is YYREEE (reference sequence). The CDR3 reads CAGRVSGANVLTF. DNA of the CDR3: TGTGCCGGCCGCGTTTCTGGGGCCAACGTCCTGACTTTC.

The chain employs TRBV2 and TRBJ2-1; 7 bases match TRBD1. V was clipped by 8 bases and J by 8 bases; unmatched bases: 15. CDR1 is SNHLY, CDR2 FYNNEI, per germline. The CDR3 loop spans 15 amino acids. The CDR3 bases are TGTGCCAGCCGTGTTGGGGACAGTCCGTGGGATGAGCAGTTCTTC. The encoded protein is CASRVGDSPWDEQFF.

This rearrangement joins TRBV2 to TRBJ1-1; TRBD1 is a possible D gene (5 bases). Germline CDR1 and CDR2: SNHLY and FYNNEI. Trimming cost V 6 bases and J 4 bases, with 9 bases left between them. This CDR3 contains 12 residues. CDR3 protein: CASSVTVTEAFF. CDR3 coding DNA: TGTGCCAGCAGCGTGACAGTCACTGAAGCTTTCTTT. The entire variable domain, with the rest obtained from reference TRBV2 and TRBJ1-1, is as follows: EPEVTQTPSHQVTQMGQEVILRCVPISNHLYFYWYRQILGQKVEFLVSFYNNEISEKSEIFDDQFSVERPDGSNFTLKIRSTKLEDSAMYFCASSVTVTEAFFGQGTRLTVV.

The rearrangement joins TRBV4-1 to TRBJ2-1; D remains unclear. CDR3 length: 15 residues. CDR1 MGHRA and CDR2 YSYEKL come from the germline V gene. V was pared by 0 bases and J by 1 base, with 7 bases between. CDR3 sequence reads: CASSQDQASYNEQFF. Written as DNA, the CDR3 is TGCGCCAGCAGCCAAGATCAGGCGTCCTACAATGAGCAGTTCTTC.

The CDR3 DNA reads as TGCGCCAGCAGCCAAGTTCAGGGACTTAATGAAAAACTGTTTTTT. Translation gives CASSQVQGLNEKLFF. V usage is TRBV4-3 and J usage is TRBJ1-4, with D possibly TRBD1 on 5 matching bases. Germline values: CDR1 LGHNA, CDR2 YSLEER. Trimming removed 1 base from V and 4 bases from J, with 10 bases in between. The CDR3 is 15 residues long.

The chain's CDR3 is CASSLMGGAGDTQYF. The CDR3 coding sequence is TGTGCCAGCAGCTTAATGGGGGGCGCAGGGGATACGCAGTATTTT. The rearrangement uses TRBV7-3 and TRBJ2-3; D tentatively reads TRBD1 or TRBD2 (6 bases each). V was cut by 1 base and J by 6 bases, with 14 bases left in between. Germline V lookup: CDR1 SGHTA, CDR2 FQGTGA. The CDR3 is made up of 15 amino acids.

As DNA, the CDR3 is TGTGCCAGCAGCTTGACGAGTACAGGCGATTTCTATGGCTACACCTTC. Translated: CASSLTSTGDFYGYTF. The V gene is TRBV7-3, the J gene TRBJ1-2; weak D call: TRBD1 (5 bases). Per germline, CDR1 SGHTA and CDR2 FQGTGA. Between the trimmed V and J ends, which lost 3 bases and 4 bases, there was a span of 18 bases. There are 16 residues in the CDR3.

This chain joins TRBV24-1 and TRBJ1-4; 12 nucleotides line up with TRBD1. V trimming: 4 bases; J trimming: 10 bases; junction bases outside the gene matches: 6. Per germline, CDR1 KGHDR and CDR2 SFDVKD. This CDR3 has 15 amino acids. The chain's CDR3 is CATSEPGTGGGKLFF. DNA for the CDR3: TGTGCCACCAGTGAGCCCGGGACAGGGGGCGGAAAACTGTTTTTT.

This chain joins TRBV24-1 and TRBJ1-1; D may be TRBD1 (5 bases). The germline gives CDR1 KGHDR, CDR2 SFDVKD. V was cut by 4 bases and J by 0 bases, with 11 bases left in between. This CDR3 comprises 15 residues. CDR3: CATSEGGPMNTEAFF. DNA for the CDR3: TGTGCCACCAGTGAGGGGGGACCGATGAACACTGAAGCTTTCTTT.

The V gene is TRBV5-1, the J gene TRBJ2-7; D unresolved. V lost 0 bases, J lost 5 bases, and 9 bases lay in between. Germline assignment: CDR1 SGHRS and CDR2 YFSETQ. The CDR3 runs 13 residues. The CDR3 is CASSLESINEQYF. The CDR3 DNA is TGCGCCAGCAGCTTGGAGTCTATTAACGAGCAGTACTTC.

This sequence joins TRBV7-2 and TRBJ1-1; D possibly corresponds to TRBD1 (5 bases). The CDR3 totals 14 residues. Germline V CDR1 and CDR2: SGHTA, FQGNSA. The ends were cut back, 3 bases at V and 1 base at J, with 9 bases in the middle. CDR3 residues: CASSLGGANTEAFF. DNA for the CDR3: TGTGCCAGCAGCTTGGGCGGGGCGAACACTGAAGCTTTCTTT. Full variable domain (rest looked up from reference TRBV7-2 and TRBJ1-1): GAGVSQSPSNKVTEKGKDVELRCDPISGHTALYWYRQSLGQGLEFLIYFQGNSAPDKSGLPSDRFSAERTGGSVSTLTIQRTQQEDSAVYLCASSLGGANTEAFFGQGTRLTVV.